These 16 T cell receptor beta chains were all obtained from the same sample, sequenced in a study of cytomegalovirus exposure and HLA in healthy donors. The PCR had 60 Vbeta and 13 Jbeta primers. Here immunoSEQ multiplex PCR was the method, and the copy in TCRdb shows in-frame clones only, minus some. The sample contains under 200,000 clones, 60% to 80% of which appear only once. The source material was PBMCs. Every receptor here comes from a male donor in good health and CMV-seronegative.

The chain carries TRBV11-3 and TRBJ1-5, with 8 bases identical to TRBD1. In germline, CDR1 is SGHNT, CDR2 YENEEA. The CDR3 extends over 14 amino acids. CDR3 region: CAVFSGGVDQPQHF. The CDR3 DNA reads as TGTGCAGTATTCTCAGGGGGCGTCGATCAGCCCCAGCATTTT.

CDR3: CASSTLSGGWTDTQYF. In nucleotides, the CDR3 is TGTGCCAGTAGTACGTTATCAGGGGGCTGGACAGATACGCAGTATTTT. The V and J genes are TRBV19 and TRBJ2-3; 8 bases line up with TRBD1. The CDR3 consists of 16 residues. Germline values: CDR1 LNHDA, CDR2 SQIVND (reference sequence). Unmatched junction bases numbered 9, after V lost 4 bases and J lost 3 bases.

On this clone: Distinct nucleotide sequences in the sample also encode this CDR3. The chain links TRBV27 to TRBJ2-7; D is possibly TRBD1 (5 bases). Trimming shortened V by 4 bases and J by 1 base, and 14 bases separated the two germline ends. Germline CDR1 MNHEY, CDR2 SMNVEV (reference sequence). This CDR3 has 15 amino acids. In DNA form, the CDR3 reads TGTGCCAGCAGTTCACTTCCCAGGGATTCCTACGAGCAGTACTTC. Translated: CASSSLPRDSYEQYF.

This clone was seen a few times. The V and J genes are TRBV2 and TRBJ1-5; 8 bases fit TRBD1. Trimming at V came to 6 bases and at J to 4 bases, leaving 8 bases not matched to a gene. This CDR3 spans 15 amino acids. Germline V gives CDR1 SNHLY, CDR2 FYNNEI. Written as DNA, the CDR3 is TGTGCCAGCAGGGTTAGGACAGGGACTAATCAGCCCCAGCATTTT. Translation: CASRVRTGTNQPQHF.

V gene TRBV27 combines with J gene TRBJ2-7; 9 nucleotides agree with TRBD2. The CDR3 totals 14 residues. J lost 6 bases, V lost 6 bases, and 9 bases had no gene match. Germline V gene data show CDR1 as MNHEY and CDR2 as SMNVEV (reference sequence). The chain's CDR3 is CASSLGGGRGEQYF. The DNA of the CDR3 is TGTGCCAGCAGCCTAGGTGGCGGGAGGGGCGAGCAGTACTTC.

This chain joins TRBV6-1 and TRBJ2-7; perhaps TRBD1 as D (5 bases). V dropped 0 bases and J dropped 4 bases, with 10 bases sitting between them. The CDR3 runs to 14 residues. Germline CDR1 MNHNS, CDR2 SASEGT. CDR3 sequence reads: CASSEAVRVYEQYF. CDR3 in DNA: TGTGCCAGCAGTGAAGCGGTCAGGGTATACGAGCAGTACTTC.

This clone came up a few times. The gene calls are TRBV9 and TRBJ1-2; a weak D match, TRBD1 (6 bases). CDR3 size: 12 residues. V was pared by 5 bases and J by 8 bases, with 13 bases between. The germline V gene encodes CDR1 SGDLS and CDR2 YYNGEE. This CDR3 reads CASSSTGSGYTF. As DNA, the CDR3 is TGTGCCAGCAGTTCCACAGGGTCGGGCTACACCTTC. Together with reference TRBV9 and TRBJ1-2, the CDR3 gives the full variable domain: DSGVTQTPKHLITATGQRVTLRCSPRSGDLSVYWYQQSLDQGLQFLIQYYNGEERAKGNILERFSAQQFPDLHSELNLSSLELGDSALYFCASSSTGSGYTFGSGTRLTVV.

The gene calls are TRBV7-9 and TRBJ2-3, with TRBD1 matching over 8 bases. Germline V gene sequence: CDR1 SEHNR, CDR2 FQNEAQ (reference sequence). The CDR3 length is 14 residues. V gave up 2 bases and J gave up 3 bases; unmatched junction bases: 1. The CDR3 spells CASSLTGGTDTQYF. Written as DNA, the CDR3 is TGTGCCAGCAGCTTAACAGGGGGTACAGATACGCAGTATTTT.

This chain joins TRBV6-5 and TRBJ1-5; unclear D gene. CDR1 MNHEY and CDR2 SVGAGI come from the germline V gene. V dropped 4 bases and J dropped 4 bases, with 11 bases sitting between them. The CDR3 runs 14 residues. CDR3 bases: TGTGCCAGCAGTTCCCTAGACTCAAATCAGCCCCAGCATTTT. Translating it yields CASSSLDSNQPQHF.

The CDR3 loop reads CASSVRQGSYGYTF. CDR3 DNA: TGTGCCAGCAGCGTACGACAGGGTTCATATGGCTACACCTTC. The chain is built from TRBV9 and TRBJ1-2; 7 bases align to TRBD1. Germline CDR1 is SGDLS and CDR2 is YYNGEE. V was clipped by 1 base and J by 5 bases; unmatched bases: 5. The CDR3 loop spans 14 amino acids.

This chain uses TRBV2 with TRBJ1-1; D is undetermined. Between the trimmed V and J ends, which lost 8 bases and 0 bases, there was a span of 13 bases. This CDR3 is 14 amino acids long. CDR1 is SNHLY and CDR2 is FYNNEI in the germline V gene. CDR3 nucleotide sequence: TGTGCCAGCGCCTTTGACACCATGAACACTGAAGCTTTCTTT. Protein sequence: CASAFDTMNTEAFF.

This rearrangement joins TRBV4-1 to TRBJ2-1; TRBD2 matches at 8 bases. Germline trimming cut 0 bases from V and 3 bases from J; bases unmatched to any gene: 4. The germline V gene has CDR1 MGHRA and CDR2 YSYEKL. The CDR3 has 16 amino acids. CDR3 in DNA: TGCGCCAGCAGCCAAGACGTGGGACTAGTCTACAATGAGCAGTTCTTC. It encodes CASSQDVGLVYNEQFF.

The chain joins TRBV7-9 to TRBJ2-5, with D tentatively TRBD1 (5 bases). The V gene's germline CDR1 is SEHNR and CDR2 FQNEAQ (reference sequence). V gave up 0 bases and J gave up 4 bases, with 18 bases separating them. The CDR3 runs to 17 residues. The CDR3 sequence is CASSLASLQASRETQYF. CDR3 nucleotides: TGTGCCAGCAGCTTAGCCTCGTTACAGGCGAGTCGAGAGACCCAGTACTTC.

This clone was picked up a small number of times. The rearrangement joins TRBV4-2 to TRBJ1-1; D uncertain. Between the trimmed V and J ends, which lost 4 bases and 3 bases, there was a span of 12 bases. Germline V lookup: CDR1 LGHNA, CDR2 YNFKEQ. The CDR3 spans 14 residues. CDR3: CASSLVGVDTEAFF. The CDR3 DNA is TGTGCCAGCAGCCTAGTCGGTGTAGACACTGAAGCTTTCTTT.

The rearrangement joins TRBV10-2 to TRBJ1-4; 10 nucleotides agree with TRBD1. Germline V CDR1 and CDR2: WSHSY, SAAADI. The CDR3 has 16 residues. Unmatched junction bases numbered 9, after V lost 3 bases and J lost 8 bases. CDR3 amino acids: CASSDGTGVRVEKLFF. The CDR3 DNA reads TGCGCCAGCAGTGACGGGACAGGGGTTCGAGTCGAAAAACTGTTTTTT.

In its sample, this clone was seen once. This sequence joins TRBV27 and TRBJ1-6; a possible D gene is TRBD1 (6 bases). The CDR3 is 18 residues long. V was cut by 6 bases and J by 0 bases, with 18 bases left in between. Germline V gives CDR1 MNHEY, CDR2 SMNVEV (reference sequence). CDR3 DNA: TGTGCCAGCAGGCGCGCCGACAGGCCAAGCTCCTATAATTCACCCCTCCACTTT. Amino acid sequence: CASRRADRPSSYNSPLHF.